These 26 T cell receptor beta chains share one sample of origin, sequenced in a study of blood T cells in healthy people across ages. The second PCR ran roughly 6 to 11 cycles with a sample-barcoded 5' primer and J-beta primers. MiXCR, run by TCRdb on the 5' RACE reads, gives a single entry per CDR3 protein. Of around 990,000 distinct CDR3 sequences in the sample, roughly a quarter were seen once. These data are also associated with another study on T cells of mothers and their children.

Sequences were obtained from blood. Every receptor here comes from a girl aged 2-15 years in good health.

J is TRBJ2-7 and V is TRBV29-1; maybe TRBD1 (6 bases). The ends were cut back, 7 bases at V and 2 bases at J, with 15 bases in the middle. Germline V gives CDR1 SQVTM, CDR2 ANQGSEA. The CDR3 consists of 13 residues. CDR3 DNA sequence: TGCAGCGCTCGGACAGCCCGTACCTACGAGCAGTACTTC. Its translation: CSARTARTYEQYF.

The gene calls are TRBV20-1 and TRBJ2-1, with 8 bases that match TRBD2. V lost 0 bases, J lost 8 bases, and 9 bases stayed unmatched. This CDR3 has 15 residues. CDR1 and CDR2 (germline): DFQATT, SNEGSKA (reference sequence). The CDR3, as DNA: TGCAGTGCTAGAGATCAGGATACGGGGGGGCATGAGCAGTTCTTC. Translating gives CSARDQDTGGHEQFF.

This sequence joins TRBV5-1 and TRBJ2-5; D may be TRBD2 (6 bases). The CDR3 length is 15 residues. The germline V gene has CDR1 SGHRS and CDR2 YFSETQ. The germline V and J ends were trimmed by 2 bases and 3 bases, with 14 bases remaining between them. The CDR3 is CASSFQSGGKETQYF. The CDR3 DNA reads TGCGCCAGCAGCTTTCAATCTGGAGGGAAAGAGACCCAGTACTTC. Variable domain in full (rest from reference TRBV5-1 and TRBJ2-5): KAGVTQTPRYLIKTRGQQVTLSCSPISGHRSVSWYQQTPGQGLQFLFEYFSETQRNKGNFPGRFSGRQFSNSRSEMNVSTLELGDSALYLCASSFQSGGKETQYFGPGTRLLVL.

This clonotype was found once. The chain has TRBV5-1 and TRBJ2-1, with TRBD2 matching 8 bases. V was pared by 4 bases and J by 2 bases, with 8 bases of the junction left unmatched. The CDR3 runs to 16 residues. Germline V gene lookup returns CDR1 SGHRS and CDR2 YFSETQ. The CDR3 here is CASSLPSGGTYNEQFF. The CDR3, as DNA: TGCGCCAGCAGCCTCCCCTCGGGAGGGACCTACAATGAGCAGTTCTTC.

The chain uses TRBV20-1 and TRBJ1-1; D remains ambiguous. Germline CDR1 DFQATT, CDR2 SNEGSKA (reference sequence). V lost 3 bases and J 1 base, leaving 6 bases between the germline ends. CDR3 length: 12 amino acids. Written as DNA, the CDR3 is TGCAGTGCTAGTCCCAGGAACACTGAAGCTTTCTTT. It specifies CSASPRNTEAFF.

In its sample, this clonotype was seen a few times. The rearrangement uses TRBV28 and TRBJ2-5; possibly TRBD2 for D (6 bases). The J call may be faulty, since TRBJ2-7 better matches the DNA end. Germline V gives CDR1 MDHEN, CDR2 SYDVKM. The CDR3 length is 21 residues. In nucleotides, the CDR3 is TGTGCCAGCAGTTACCCAAAGCGACTGACTAGTACCGCGTTCCGTTCCTACGAGCAGTACTTC. This translates into CASSYPKRLTSTAFRSYEQYF.

The chain joins TRBV20-1 to TRBJ2-7; 7 bases fit TRBD2. Trimming took 1 base from V and 5 from J; bases not matched to a gene: 5. In germline, CDR1 is DFQATT, CDR2 SNEGSKA (reference sequence). The CDR3 spans 13 residues. CDR3 region: CSARAGAGNEQYF. The CDR3 DNA is TGCAGTGCTAGAGCGGGAGCGGGGAACGAGCAGTACTTC.

The chain combines TRBV20-1 with TRBJ2-1; 8 bases map to TRBD2. CDR1 is DFQATT and CDR2 is SNEGSKA in the germline V gene (reference sequence). Germline trimming cut 7 bases from V and 2 bases from J; bases unmatched to any gene: 7. The CDR3 runs 14 residues. The chain's CDR3 is CSVSRGGTYNEQFF. CDR3 in DNA: TGCAGTGTCTCCCGGGGGGGCACCTACAATGAGCAGTTCTTC.

This clonotype has ten or more counts. J is TRBJ2-5 and V is TRBV9, with D possibly matching TRBD1 (5 bases). The CDR3 runs 14 residues. Looked up from germline, CDR1 is SGDLS and CDR2 is YYNGEE. V was clipped by 6 bases and J by 3 bases, with 15 bases between them. The CDR3: CASTTGHREETQYF. The CDR3 DNA reads as TGTGCCAGCACCACCGGACACCGAGAAGAGACCCAGTACTTC.

This clonotype occurred a few times. The chain employs TRBV5-1 and TRBJ2-5, with D possibly TRBD1 on 5 matching bases. The DNA matches TRBJ2-7 better at its end, which makes the J call doubtful. The germline gives CDR1 SGHRS, CDR2 YFSETQ. The CDR3 spans 15 residues. Here the CDR3 DNA reads TGCGCCAGCAGCTTGGCCGAACAGGCTGGGGACGAGCAGTACTTC. Protein product: CASSLAEQAGDEQYF.

V gene TRBV3-1 combines with J gene TRBJ2-1, with 14 bases aligning to TRBD2. From germline, CDR1 is LGHDT and CDR2 YNNKEL (reference sequence). V was pared by 3 bases and J by 0 bases, with 4 bases of the junction left unmatched. CDR3 length: 18 amino acids. This CDR3 reads CASSQGTSGGYSYNEQFF. CDR3 DNA sequence: TGTGCCAGCAGCCAGGGGACTAGCGGGGGTTACTCCTACAATGAGCAGTTCTTC.

The chain is built from TRBV2 and TRBJ2-1; 8 nucleotides line up with TRBD2. V shed 8 bases and J 6 bases; nucleotides not matched to a gene: 9. The CDR3 contains 14 residues. Germline V gene data show CDR1 as SNHLY and CDR2 as FYNNEI. In nucleotides, the CDR3 is TGTGCCAGCCGGCCGGGACTAGTCCGCAATGAGCAGTTCTTC. Amino acids: CASRPGLVRNEQFF.

The V call is TRBV5-8, the J call TRBJ1-2; maybe TRBD1 (5 bases). Germline assignment: CDR1 SGHTS and CDR2 YDEGEE. Deletions cut 1 base from V and 10 bases from J, with 11 bases between. This CDR3 has 12 residues. The DNA of the CDR3 is TGTGCCAGCAGCTTGACGGGGGTCGACTACACCTTC. Its protein is CASSLTGVDYTF.

This chain links TRBV7-2 with TRBJ2-2, with no clear D. V lost 0 bases, J lost 7 bases, and 6 bases lay in between. The germline V gene has CDR1 SGHTA and CDR2 FQGNSA. The CDR3 loop spans 13 amino acids. Here the CDR3 reads CASSLAADGELFF. The CDR3 bases are TGTGCCAGCAGCTTAGCGGCTGACGGGGAGCTGTTTTTT.

J is TRBJ2-3 and V is TRBV6-6; D is unresolved. This CDR3 contains 13 residues. V was clipped by 5 bases and J by 5 bases, with 11 bases between them. CDR1 and CDR2 (germline): MNHNY, SVGAGI (reference sequence). The CDR3 protein is CASSRIQEDTQYF. Written as DNA, the CDR3 is TGTGCCAGCAGTCGCATCCAGGAAGATACGCAGTATTTT.

This clonotype was seen repeatedly, ten times or more. The chain employs TRBV18 and TRBJ2-6; perhaps TRBD1 as D (5 bases). Germline V gives CDR1 KGHSH, CDR2 LQKENI. CDR3 length equals 14 residues. The germline V and J ends were trimmed by 4 bases and 3 bases, with 7 bases remaining between them. The CDR3 region has the DNA TGTGCCAGCTCACGTGACAGTGGGGCCAACGTCCTGACTTTC. This encodes CASSRDSGANVLTF.

The chain uses TRBV3-1 and TRBJ2-3; 11 nucleotides agree with TRBD2. The V gene's germline CDR1 is LGHDT and CDR2 YNNKEL (reference sequence). With V trimmed by 0 bases and J by 2 bases, 7 bases remained unmatched. The CDR3 consists of 18 residues. CDR3 amino acids: CASSQDLGLAGFTDTQYF. Here the CDR3 DNA reads TGTGCCAGCAGCCAAGACCTAGGACTAGCGGGTTTCACAGATACGCAGTATTTT.

This clonotype was counted only a few times. The rearrangement joins TRBV20-1 to TRBJ1-2; no firm D call. Germline CDR1 DFQATT, CDR2 SNEGSKA (reference sequence). Trimming removed 4 bases from V and 5 bases from J, with 17 bases in between. This CDR3 has 14 amino acids. CDR3 amino acids: CSATTDPKMYGYTF. CDR3 DNA: TGCAGTGCTACCACAGACCCAAAAATGTATGGCTACACCTTC.

The chain recombines TRBV7-9 with TRBJ2-7, with 9 bases fitting TRBD1. Unmatched junction bases numbered 3, after V lost 9 bases and J lost 0 bases. CDR1 and CDR2 from the germline V gene are SEHNR and FQNEAQ (reference sequence). This CDR3 contains 13 residues. This CDR3 is CASDRGSSYEQYF. In nucleotides, the CDR3 is TGTGCCAGTGACAGGGGGAGCTCCTACGAGCAGTACTTC.

The chain joins TRBV20-1 to TRBJ2-3, with D possibly matching TRBD2 (5 bases). There are 16 residues in the CDR3. V was cut by 6 bases and J by 4 bases, with 23 bases left in between. The germline V gene encodes CDR1 DFQATT and CDR2 SNEGSKA (reference sequence). The DNA for the CDR3 is TGCAGTGCCGGGATATTGGGCGTCCGCGGACCAGATACGCAGTATTTT. Translated: CSAGILGVRGPDTQYF.

In regard to this clonotype: At one of its ends the junction is not consistent with the germline gene, which may arise from a read error. J is TRBJ2-7 and V is TRBV19; 7 bases align to TRBD2. This CDR3 is 14 amino acids long. Per germline, CDR1 LNHDA and CDR2 SQIVND (reference sequence). CDR3 bases: TGCGCCAGTAGTATCCGGACTAGTTCCTACGAGCAGTACTTC. Translation gives CASSIRTSSYEQYF.

In DNA form, the CDR3 reads TGTGCCAGCAGCGCCCGGGACTTGAGCACAGATACGCAGTATTTT. This gives the protein CASSARDLSTDTQYF. This chain uses TRBV7-2 with TRBJ2-3, with a tentative D call TRBD2 (6 bases). V lost 5 bases, J lost 0 bases, and 12 bases lay in between. The CDR3 covers 15 residues. Germline CDR1 SGHTA, CDR2 FQGNSA.

This clonotype has only a few counts. The chain joins TRBV7-9 to TRBJ2-1; D possibly corresponds to TRBD1 (5 bases). Trimming removed 1 base at V and 1 base at J, with 11 bases between. The CDR3 covers 16 residues. Germline V lookup: CDR1 SEHNR, CDR2 FQNEAQ (reference sequence). The CDR3 reads CASSLVGPLSYNEQFF. The CDR3 nucleotides read TGTGCCAGCAGCTTAGTGGGGCCGTTATCCTACAATGAGCAGTTCTTC.

V usage is TRBV5-1 and J usage is TRBJ1-3, with D maybe TRBD1 (5 bases). Germline lookup yields CDR1 SGHRS and CDR2 YFSETQ. Trimming left V 1 base short and J 1 base short, with 18 bases between. The CDR3 is 18 residues long. CDR3 bases: TGCGCCAGCAGCTTGTCTGGTCTTCAGGGACGATCTGGAAACACCATATATTTT. This gives the protein CASSLSGLQGRSGNTIYF.

Note on this clonotype: One end of the junction varies from germline; a read error may be responsible. The rearrangement links TRBV4-1 to TRBJ2-2; the D is unclear. The CDR3 runs 15 residues. Germline loops: CDR1 MGHRA, CDR2 YSYEKL. The CDR3 DNA is TGCGCTAGCAGCCAAAGGCCCGAACCCCCCGGGGAGCTGTTTTTT. This translates into CASSQRPEPPGELFF.

This sequence joins TRBV28 and TRBJ2-4; 12 bases are a match to TRBD2. V was clipped by 4 bases and J by 9 bases; unmatched bases: 10. This CDR3 contains 16 residues. CDR1 and CDR2 (germline): MDHEN, SYDVKM. The CDR3: CASSSRLAGVDGIQYF. CDR3 nucleotide sequence: TGTGCCAGCAGTTCCAGACTAGCGGGAGTTGACGGCATTCAGTACTTC.